The sequence of this T cell receptor beta chain was determined in a study of response to subunit inactivated influenza vaccine (dated by TCRdb to the late 2010s). Regarding the complete study: To follow how T cells responded to a trivalent subunit inactivated influenza vaccine, the researchers relied on deep quantitative profiling of the T cell receptor repertoire. Overall study results and their limits: It was suggested by the authors that each seasonal influenza vaccination may recruit only a limited number of new T cells.

CDR3 length: 13 amino acids, cysteine to phenylalanine. Only the CDR3 portion is preserved as DNA: 39 bases, with reading frame beginning at the first base. The V end loses 6 bases and the J end loses 5 bases, and a stretch of 14 bases separates them. Library preparation employed RT-PCR. Sequenced on an Illumina HiSeq 2500. TCRdb reran the public reads through fastp at Q25 and MiXCR, keeping productive beta chains. Rows with a matching CDR3 protein are joined into one entry that keeps the most common DNA and genes. The sample records almost 600,000 distinct CDR3 sequences, 14% of which are singletons. In total, the top ten clones hold approximately 12% of the sample. This clonotype came up a few times. This clone's antigen is unknown. Per-base qualities were not stored, and no clone one base away is much larger.

This sequence was found in a man in his fifties who received an inactivated influenza vaccine. Donor details come from another sample of the same person, matched by shared clones. The V and J segments used are TRBV12-3 or TRBV12-4 and TRBJ2-7; a weak D assignment points to TRBD2 (5 bases agree). This specimen was PBMCs from blood, taken roughly 12 days after vaccination. This receptor has the CDR3 CASRARTSHEQYF. The sequenced DNA is TGTGCCAGCAGAGCCAGGACTTCGCACGAGCAGTACTTC.